Detailed here is one T cell receptor (beta chain). These data come from a study of blood T cell repertoires in COVID-19. Study-level information: There were acute and convalescent COVID-19 samples, and they came from the United States, Italy and Spain. In each case, the material was cDNA or gDNA derived from T cells, B-cell-depleted T cells, or PBMCs.

The germline V gene encodes CDR1 SGHTA and CDR2 FQGNSA. V dropped 1 base and J dropped 2; count of bases not matched to a gene: 2. CDR3 length: 16 amino acids. In the study's own analysis: Amplification of reference gene primers provided the estimated nucleated cell counts. Assay: immunoSEQ multiplex PCR; the TCRdb copy retains only in-frame clones and omits some. The V and J calls and the clone size are those of that table, but D and trimming were determined from the DNA. The table lists just over 20,000 clones, 70% to 90% of them singletons, with 3.8% in the top ten. Material for sequencing was peripheral blood. This TCR was sampled from a man in his forties or fifties with active COVID-19. The chain recombines TRBV7-2 with TRBJ2-2; 9 bases match TRBD2. CDR3 sequence (DNA): TGTGCCAGCAGCTTAGAGGGACTAGCAAACACCGGGGAGCTGTTTTTT. It specifies CASSLEGLANTGELFF.